The source of this T cell receptor beta chain is a study of T cell repertoires in cytomegalovirus infection. TCRdb re-called the reads with MiXCR, one entry per CDR3 protein. The data hold 160,000 or so distinct CDR3 sequences, with 20% to 25% observed a single time. Losses at the gene ends were 5 bases for V and 0 bases for J; bases not matched to a gene: 7. Germline V CDR1 and CDR2: SGHVS, FNYEAQ. CDR3 length: 16 residues. In regard to this clonotype: What it binds is unknown.

The sequencing used CD8+ T cells from cultured PBMCs, collected from culture after CMV antigen stimulation. The chain uses TRBV7-6 and TRBJ2-7, with 10 bases lining up with TRBD2. The TCR sequence derives from a human donor in good health (CMV status not recorded). Some clones in this sample may be carry-over from other donors' samples. The CDR3 region is CASSPRIAGGSYEQYF. CDR3 nucleotides: TGTGCCAGCAGCCCTCGGATAGCGGGGGGCTCCTACGAGCAGTACTTC.